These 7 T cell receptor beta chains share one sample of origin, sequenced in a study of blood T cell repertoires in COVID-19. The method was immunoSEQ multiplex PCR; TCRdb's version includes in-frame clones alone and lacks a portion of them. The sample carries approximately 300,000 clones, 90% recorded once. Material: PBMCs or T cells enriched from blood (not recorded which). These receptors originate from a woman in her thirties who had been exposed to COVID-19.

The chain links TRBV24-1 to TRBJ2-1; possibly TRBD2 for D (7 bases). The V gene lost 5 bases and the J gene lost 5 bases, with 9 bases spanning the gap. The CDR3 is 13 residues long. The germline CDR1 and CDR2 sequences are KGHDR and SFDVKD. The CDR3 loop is CATSAGGHNEQFF. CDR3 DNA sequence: TGTGCCACCAGTGCCGGGGGGCACAATGAGCAGTTCTTC.

CDR3 loop: CASSETRTGIFYGYTF. Written as DNA, the CDR3 is TGTGCCAGCAGTGAAACTAGGACAGGGATTTTTTATGGCTACACCTTC. This chain uses TRBV6-1 with TRBJ1-2; TRBD1 agrees at 8 bases. V was clipped by 2 bases and J by 5 bases; unmatched bases: 10. Looked up from germline, CDR1 is MNHNS and CDR2 is SASEGT. The CDR3 totals 16 residues.

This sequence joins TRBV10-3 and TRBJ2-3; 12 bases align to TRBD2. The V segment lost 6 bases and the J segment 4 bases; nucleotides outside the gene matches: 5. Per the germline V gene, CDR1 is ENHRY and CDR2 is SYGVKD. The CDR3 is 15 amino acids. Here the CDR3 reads CAIRELAGGPDTQYF. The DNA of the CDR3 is TGTGCCATCAGGGAACTAGCGGGGGGACCAGATACGCAGTATTTT.

The DNA of the CDR3 is TGCGCCAGCAGCGGAGGACAGGCCGGCCCAAACATTCAGTACTTC. This encodes CASSGGQAGPNIQYF. The chain employs TRBV5-1 and TRBJ2-4; 7 nucleotides line up with TRBD1. The CDR3 runs to 15 residues. From germline, CDR1 is SGHRS and CDR2 YFSETQ. V dropped 4 bases and J dropped 6; count of bases not matched to a gene: 10.

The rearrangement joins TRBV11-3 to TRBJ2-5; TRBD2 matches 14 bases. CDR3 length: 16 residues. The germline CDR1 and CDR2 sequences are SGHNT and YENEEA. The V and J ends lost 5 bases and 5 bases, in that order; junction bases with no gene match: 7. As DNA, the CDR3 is TGTGCCAGCAGCGCAGGGACTAGCGGGGGTGGGGAGACCCAGTACTTC. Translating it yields CASSAGTSGGGETQYF.

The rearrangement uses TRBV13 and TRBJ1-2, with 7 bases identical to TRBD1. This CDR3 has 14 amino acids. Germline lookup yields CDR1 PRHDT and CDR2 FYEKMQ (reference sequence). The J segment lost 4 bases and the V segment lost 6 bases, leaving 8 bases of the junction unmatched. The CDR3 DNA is TGTGCCAGCAGAAAAACAGGGGCTCGCTATGGCTACACCTTC. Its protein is CASRKTGARYGYTF.

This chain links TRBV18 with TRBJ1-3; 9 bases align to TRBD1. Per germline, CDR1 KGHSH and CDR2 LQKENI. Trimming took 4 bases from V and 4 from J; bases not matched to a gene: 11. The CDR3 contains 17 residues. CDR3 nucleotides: TGTGCCAGCTCACAGGGACAGGGCCTGATGAAGGGAAACACCATATATTTT. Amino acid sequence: CASSQGQGLMKGNTIYF.